This TCR beta chain was sequenced for a study of blood T cell repertoires in COVID-19. The overall study: The origin of the acute and convalescent COVID-19 samples was the United States, Italy and Spain. T cells, B-cell-depleted T cells, or PBMCs provided the cDNA or gDNA that served as material.

Original processing methods: Using reference gene primer amplification, nucleated cell counts were estimated. Some clones are missing from TCRdb's copy, which holds only in-frame ones; the method was immunoSEQ multiplex PCR. That table supplies the V and J calls and clone size; D and trimming were determined from the DNA. Of approximately 170,000 clones listed, approximately 91% are singletons. Followed longitudinally, the Seattle patients had been enrolled during active infection. Germline CDR1 GTSNPN, CDR2 SVGIG (reference sequence). Trimming removed 4 bases at V and 4 bases at J, with 8 bases between. This CDR3 contains 12 residues.

The V gene is TRBV30, the J gene TRBJ1-3; D remains ambiguous. The source is a man younger than 30 with COVID-19, enrolled during active disease. The sequenced sample was peripheral blood. CDR3 coding DNA: TGTGCCTGGACCTCAGGAGGAAACACCATATATTTT. It codes for CAWTSGGNTIYF. The whole variable domain, filled in from reference TRBV30 and TRBJ1-3, reads SQTIHQWPATLVQPVGSPLSLECTVEGTSNPNLYWYRQAAGRGLQLLFYSVGIGQISSEVPQNLSASRPQDRQFILSSKKLLLSDSGFYLCAWTSGGNTIYFGEGSWLTVV.